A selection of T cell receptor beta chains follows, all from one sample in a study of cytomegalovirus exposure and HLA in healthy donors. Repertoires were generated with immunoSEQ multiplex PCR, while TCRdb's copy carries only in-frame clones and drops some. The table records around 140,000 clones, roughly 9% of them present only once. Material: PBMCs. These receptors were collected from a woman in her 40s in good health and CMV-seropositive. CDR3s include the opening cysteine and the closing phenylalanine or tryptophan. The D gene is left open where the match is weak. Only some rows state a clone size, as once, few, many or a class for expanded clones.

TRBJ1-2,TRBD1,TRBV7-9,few,TGTGCCAGCAGCTTAGACGGGACAGGAAATCGGGGCTACACCTTC,CASSLDGTGNRGYTF
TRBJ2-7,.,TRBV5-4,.,TGTGCCAGCAGCTTGGACAGGGATCACGAGCAGTACTTC,CASSLDRDHEQYF
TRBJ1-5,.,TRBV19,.,TGTGCCTCCAGGCGGGCAGACACGAGCAATCAGCCCCAGCATTTT,CASRRADTSNQPQHF
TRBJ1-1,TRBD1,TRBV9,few,TGTGCCAGCAGTGGGACAGCAAGGGACACTGAAGCTTTCTTT,CASSGTARDTEAFF
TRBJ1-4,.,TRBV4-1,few,TGCGCCAGCAGCGAACCGACAGAATATAATGAAAAACTGTTTTTT,CASSEPTEYNEKLFF
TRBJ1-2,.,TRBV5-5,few,TGTGCCAGCAGCCAAACAGGGAACTATGGCTACACCTTC,CASSQTGNYGYTF
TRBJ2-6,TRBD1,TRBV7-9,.,TGTGCCAGCAGCTTAGCTGGTCGGACAGGAAGATCCGTCCTGACTTTC,CASSLAGRTGRSVLTF
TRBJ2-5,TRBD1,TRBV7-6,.,TGTGCCAGCAGCCCACTCACCCGCCCGACAGGGAAAGAGACCCAGTACTTC,CASSPLTRPTGKETQYF
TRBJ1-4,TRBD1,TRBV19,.,TGTGCCAGTAGTCGGGACAGGGGACGAGTAAAGGGGGAAAAACTGTTTTTT,CASSRDRGRVKGEKLFF
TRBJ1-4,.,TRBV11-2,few,TGTGCCAGCAGCCCATCACAGTTTGCCTATGAAAAACTGTTTTTT,CASSPSQFAYEKLFF
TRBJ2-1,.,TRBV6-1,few,TGTGCCAGCAGTCCCACGCAGGGCCACAATGAGCAGTTCTTC,CASSPTQGHNEQFF
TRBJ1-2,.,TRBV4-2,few,TGTGCCAGCAGCCAAGCACAGGAGCCCAACTATGGCTACACCTTC,CASSQAQEPNYGYTF
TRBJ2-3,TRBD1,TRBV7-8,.,TGTGCCAGCAGCTTAGAAGGGACAGGGGGTGCAGATACGCAGTATTTT,CASSLEGTGGADTQYF
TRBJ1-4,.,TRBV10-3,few,TGTGCCATCAGTGAGTCGATCGGGTTAGGAACTAATGAAAAACTGTTTTTT,CAISESIGLGTNEKLFF
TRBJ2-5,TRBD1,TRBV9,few,TGTGCCAGCAGCCCCGGGACAGGGGGCCAAGAGACCCAGTACTTC,CASSPGTGGQETQYF
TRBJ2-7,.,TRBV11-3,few,TGTGCCAGCAGCTGCCAGCAGACTACCCACTACGAGCAGTACTTC,CASSCQQTTHYEQYF
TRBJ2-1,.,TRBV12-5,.,TGTGCTAGTGGCCCCGGAGGGGGGGCGCAGTTCTTC,CASGPGGGAQFF
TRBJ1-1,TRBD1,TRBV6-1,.,TGTGCCAGCAGTGAAAGCTTACAGGGGGCAGATGAAGCTTTCTTT,CASSESLQGADEAFF
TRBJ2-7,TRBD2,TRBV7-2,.,TGTGCCAGCAGCTTAGGAGTGGGACTACTACTCTACGAGCAGTACTTC,CASSLGVGLLLYEQYF
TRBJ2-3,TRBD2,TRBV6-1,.,TGTGCCAGCAGTGTTCAACTAGCGGGGCAGAGAAATACGCAGTATTTT,CASSVQLAGQRNTQYF
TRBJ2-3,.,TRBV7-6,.,TGTGCCAGCAGCTTAGGAGCTATCTCTAGCACAGATACGCAGTATTTT,CASSLGAISSTDTQYF
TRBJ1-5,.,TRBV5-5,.,TGTGCCAGCAGCCCCATAGGAGGCCCCTATAGCAATCAGCCCCAGCATTTT,CASSPIGGPYSNQPQHF
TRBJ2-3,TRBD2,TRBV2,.,TGTGCCAGCGAGCGGGGGGGAACAGATACGCAGTATTTT,CASERGGTDTQYF
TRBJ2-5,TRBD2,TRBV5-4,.,TGTGCCAGCAGCTGGGGCGGGGGGGCCATAGAGACCCAGTACTTC,CASSWGGGAIETQYF
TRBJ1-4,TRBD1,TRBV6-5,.,TGTGCCAGCAGCCAAGGACAGGGATGGGAAAAACTGTTTTTT,CASSQGQGWEKLFF
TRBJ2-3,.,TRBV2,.,TGTGCCAGCAGTGACGGGGGTCCCACAGATACGCAGTATTTT,CASSDGGPTDTQYF
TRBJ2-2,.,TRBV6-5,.,TGTGCCAGCACGCGGTTTAACACCGGGGAGCTGTTTTTT,CASTRFNTGELFF
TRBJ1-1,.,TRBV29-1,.,TGCAGCGTTGGAGAGAACATCGCGGGGACTGAAGCTTTCTTT,CSVGENIAGTEAFF
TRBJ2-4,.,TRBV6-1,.,TGTGCCAGCATGCCAGGGGGGGCCAAAAACATTCAGTACTTC,CASMPGGAKNIQYF
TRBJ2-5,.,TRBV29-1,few,TGCAGCTCCACGGGGAACCAAGAGACCCAGTACTTC,CSSTGNQETQYF
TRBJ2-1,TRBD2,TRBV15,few,TGTGCCACCAGCGGCCGGGACTACCCCTACAATGAGCAGTTCTTC,CATSGRDYPYNEQFF
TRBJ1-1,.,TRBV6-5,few,TGTGCCAGCAGTTCTCGAACAGGTGTTTTAGAAGCTTTCTTT,CASSSRTGVLEAFF
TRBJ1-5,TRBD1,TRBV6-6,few,TGTGCCAGCAGACCCTTCGGGACAGGGGGCAATCAGCCCCAGCATTTT,CASRPFGTGGNQPQHF
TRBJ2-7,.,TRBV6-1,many,TGTGCCAGCAGTGAAGCTCACCACGGTGCCCTCTTCTACGAGCAGTACTTC,CASSEAHHGALFYEQYF
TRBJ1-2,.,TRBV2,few,TGTGCCGGACGGGGGGAGACGGTGCGTGGCTACACCTTC,CAGRGETVRGYTF
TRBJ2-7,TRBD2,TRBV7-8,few,TGTGCCAGCAGCCTCGCCCTGGGCCTAGCGGGGGGGCAGGAGCAGTACTTC,CASSLALGLAGGQEQYF
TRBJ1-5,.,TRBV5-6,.,TGTGCCAGCAGCTCGTTCCGGGACAACCATCAGCCCCAGCATTTT,CASSSFRDNHQPQHF
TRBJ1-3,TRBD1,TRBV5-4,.,TGTGCCAGCAGCGGACAGGGCTCTGGAAACACCATATATTTT,CASSGQGSGNTIYF
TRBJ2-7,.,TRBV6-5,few,TGTGCCAGCAGATTGGTAAACAGGGTGAGCTACGAGCAGTACTTC,CASRLVNRVSYEQYF
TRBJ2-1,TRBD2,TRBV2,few,TGTGCCAGCGGGAGGGACGGGAACAATGAGCAGTTCTTC,CASGRDGNNEQFF
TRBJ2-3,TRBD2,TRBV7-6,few,TGTGCCAGCAGCTTAGTTGGCGGGGGAGGCCCAGATACGCAGTATTTT,CASSLVGGGGPDTQYF